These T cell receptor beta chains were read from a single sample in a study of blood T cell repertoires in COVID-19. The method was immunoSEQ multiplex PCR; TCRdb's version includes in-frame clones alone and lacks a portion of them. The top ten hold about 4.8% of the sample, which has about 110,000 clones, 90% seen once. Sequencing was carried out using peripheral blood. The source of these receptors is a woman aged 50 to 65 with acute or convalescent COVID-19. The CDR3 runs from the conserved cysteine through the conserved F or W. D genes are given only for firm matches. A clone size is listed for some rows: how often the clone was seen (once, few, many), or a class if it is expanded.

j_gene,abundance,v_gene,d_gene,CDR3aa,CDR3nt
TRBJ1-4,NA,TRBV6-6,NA,CASSYSTGYNEKLFF,TGTGCCAGCAGTTACTCGACAGGTTATAATGAAAAACTGTTTTTT
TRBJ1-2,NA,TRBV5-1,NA,CASSLEPGVYGYTF,TGCGCCAGCAGCTTGGAGCCGGGGGTCTATGGCTACACCTTC
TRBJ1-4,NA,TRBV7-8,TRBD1,CASSGYGQGGEKLFF,TGTGCCAGCAGCGGATACGGACAGGGAGGGGAAAAACTGTTTTTT
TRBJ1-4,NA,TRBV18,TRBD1,CASSPRTGMATNEKLFF,TGTGCCAGCTCACCCCGGACAGGGATGGCAACTAATGAAAAACTGTTTTTT
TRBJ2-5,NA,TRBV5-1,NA,CASSLGIVQETQYF,TGCGCCAGCAGCTTGGGTATAGTACAAGAGACCCAGTACTTC
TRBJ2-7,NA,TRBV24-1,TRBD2,CATSQASGENEQYF,TGTGCCACCAGTCAAGCTAGCGGGGAAAACGAGCAGTACTTC
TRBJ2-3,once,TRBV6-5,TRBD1,CASKLDRGRDTQYF,TGTGCCAGCAAGCTGGACAGGGGGCGAGATACGCAGTATTTT
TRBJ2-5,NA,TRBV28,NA,CASSPGLRTQETQYF,TGTGCCAGCAGTCCGGGACTCCGTACTCAAGAGACCCAGTACTTC
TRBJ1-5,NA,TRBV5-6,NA,CASSDGGGQPQHF,TGTGCCAGCAGTGATGGGGGGGGTCAGCCCCAGCATTTT
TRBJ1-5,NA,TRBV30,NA,CAWTHTENQPQHF,TGTGCCTGGACCCATACAGAAAATCAGCCCCAGCATTTT
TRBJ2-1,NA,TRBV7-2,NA,CASSPVSLYNEQFF,TGTGCCAGCAGCCCTGTTTCACTCTACAATGAGCAGTTCTTC
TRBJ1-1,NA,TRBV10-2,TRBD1,CASSGTAKNTEAFF,TGCGCCAGCAGCGGGACAGCAAAGAACACTGAAGCTTTCTTT
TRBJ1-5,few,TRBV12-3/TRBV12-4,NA,CASSSVPQPQHF,TGTGCCAGCAGTTCGGTACCTCAGCCCCAGCATTTT
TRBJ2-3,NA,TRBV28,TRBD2,CASSTTSGRADTQYF,TGTGCCAGCAGCACGACTAGCGGGAGGGCGGATACGCAGTATTTT
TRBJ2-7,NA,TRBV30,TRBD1,CAWSAGQGSYEQYF,TGTGCCTGGAGTGCGGGACAGGGGTCCTACGAGCAGTACTTC
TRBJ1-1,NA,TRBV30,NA,CAWSPRGGRVEAFF,TGTGCCTGGAGTCCTCGGGGGGGGCGCGTTGAAGCTTTCTTT
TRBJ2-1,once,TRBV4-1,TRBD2,CASSQDPGVAGGPGEQFF,TGCGCCAGCAGCCAAGATCCGGGTGTGGCGGGAGGGCCAGGTGAGCAGTTCTTC
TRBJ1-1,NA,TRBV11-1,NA,CASSFGSQQQGAEAFF,TGTGCCAGCAGCTTCGGGTCACAACAACAAGGGGCTGAAGCTTTCTTT
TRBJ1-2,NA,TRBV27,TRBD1,CATRQGMGYTF,TGTGCCACGCGACAGGGGATGGGCTACACCTTC
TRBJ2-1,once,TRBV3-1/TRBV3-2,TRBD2,CASSLPSGLRDEQFF,TGTGCCAGCAGCCTACCGTCGGGACTAAGGGATGAGCAGTTCTTC
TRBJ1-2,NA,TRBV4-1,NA,CASSQEGPGQNYGYTF,TGCGCCAGCAGCCAAGAGGGCCCAGGTCAGAACTATGGCTACACCTTC
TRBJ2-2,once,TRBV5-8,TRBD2,CASSFGGTNTGELFF,TGTGCCAGCAGCTTCGGGGGGACGAACACCGGGGAGCTGTTTTTT
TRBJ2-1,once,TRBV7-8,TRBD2,CASHSDGTTYNEQFF,TGTGCCAGCCACTCTGACGGGACTACCTACAATGAGCAGTTCTTC
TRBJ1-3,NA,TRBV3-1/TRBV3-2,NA,CASSQDEDTIYF,TGTGCCAGCAGCCAAGATGAGGACACCATATATTTT
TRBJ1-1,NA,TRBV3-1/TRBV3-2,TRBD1,CASSGRDRVRFCF,TGTGCCAGCAGCGGACGGGACAGGGTTAGGTTTTGCTTT
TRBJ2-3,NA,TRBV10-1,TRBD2,CASSEGRAADTQYF,TGCGCCAGCAGTGAGGGGAGGGCCGCAGATACGCAGTATTTT
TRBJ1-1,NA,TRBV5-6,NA,CASSLVREMNTEAFF,TGTGCCAGCAGCTTGGTTCGGGAAATGAACACTGAAGCTTTCTTT
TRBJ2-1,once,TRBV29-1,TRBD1,CSVGTGSEQFF,TGCAGCGTTGGGACAGGTAGTGAGCAGTTCTTC
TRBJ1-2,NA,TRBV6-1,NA,CASSEAPQGGYGYTF,TGTGCCAGCAGTGAAGCCCCCCAAGGAGGGTATGGCTACACCTTC
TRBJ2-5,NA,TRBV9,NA,CANPLGERGTQYF,TGTGCCAACCCCCTTGGTGAAAGGGGGACCCAGTACTTC
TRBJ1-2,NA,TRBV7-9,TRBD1,CASSPGTGSGYTF,TGTGCCAGCAGCCCCGGGACAGGGAGCGGCTACACCTTC
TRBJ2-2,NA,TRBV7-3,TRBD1,CASSLRQGAVGELFF,TGTGCCAGCAGCTTGAGACAGGGGGCGGTCGGGGAGCTGTTTTTT
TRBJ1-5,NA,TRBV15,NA,CATSSLSNQPQHF,TGTGCCACCAGCAGTCTTAGCAATCAGCCCCAGCATTTT
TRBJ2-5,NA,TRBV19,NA,CASSIAVYGETQYF,TGTGCCAGTAGTATAGCGGTCTACGGGGAGACCCAGTACTTC
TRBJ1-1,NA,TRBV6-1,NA,CASSELAGGLWTEAFF,TGTGCCAGCAGTGAATTGGCGGGCGGGTTGTGGACTGAAGCTTTCTTT
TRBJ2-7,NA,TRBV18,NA,CASSPPIPPYEQYF,TGTGCCAGCTCACCACCTATCCCCCCTTACGAGCAGTACTTC
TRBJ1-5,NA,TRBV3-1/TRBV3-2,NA,CASSQGGIQPQHF,TGTGCCAGCAGCCAAGGCGGGATTCAGCCCCAGCATTTT
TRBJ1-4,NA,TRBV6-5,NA,CASSYSRGQNEKLFF,TGTGCCAGCAGTTACTCGCGGGGGCAAAATGAAAAACTGTTTTTT
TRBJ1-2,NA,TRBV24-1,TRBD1,CATSAPDREINYGYTF,TGTGCCACCAGTGCTCCAGACAGGGAAATTAACTATGGCTACACCTTC
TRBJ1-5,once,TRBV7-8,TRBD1,CASSTGTGNQPQHF,TGTGCCAGCAGCACTGGGACAGGGAATCAGCCCCAGCATTTT
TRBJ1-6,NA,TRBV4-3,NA,CASSQDSRQYNSPLHF,TGCGCCAGCAGCCAAGATTCGAGACAGTATAATTCACCCCTCCACTTT
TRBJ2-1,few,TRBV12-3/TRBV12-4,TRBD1,CASSITGVEQFF,TGTGCCAGCAGTATAACAGGGGTCGAGCAGTTCTTC
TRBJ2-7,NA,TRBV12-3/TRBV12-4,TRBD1,CASSPRTGGEQYF,TGTGCCAGCAGTCCCCGGACAGGGGGCGAGCAGTACTTC
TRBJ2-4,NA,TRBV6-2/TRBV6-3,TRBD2,CASSYSAGVAKNIQYF,TGTGCCAGCAGTTACTCGGCGGGGGTGGCCAAAAACATTCAGTACTTC
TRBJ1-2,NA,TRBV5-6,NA,CASSSGILEGYTF,TGTGCCAGCAGCTCCGGGATCCTGGAAGGCTACACCTTC
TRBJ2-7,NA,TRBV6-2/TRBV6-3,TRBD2,CASSWTSGTYEQYF,TGTGCCAGCAGCTGGACTAGCGGAACCTACGAGCAGTACTTC
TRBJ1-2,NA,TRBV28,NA,CASREGGYGYTF,TGTGCCAGCAGGGAGGGAGGGTATGGCTACACCTTC
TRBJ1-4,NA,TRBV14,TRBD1,CASSRFRGANEKLFF,TGTGCCAGCAGCCGATTCAGGGGGGCCAATGAAAAACTGTTTTTT
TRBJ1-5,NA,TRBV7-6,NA,CASSGDWNQPQHF,TGTGCCAGCAGCGGGGACTGGAATCAGCCCCAGCATTTT
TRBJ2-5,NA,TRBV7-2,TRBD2,CASSPRGVQETQYF,TGTGCCAGCAGCCCTCGGGGGGTCCAAGAGACCCAGTACTTC
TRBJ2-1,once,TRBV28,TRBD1,CASSQGQGSHNEQFF,TGTGCCAGCAGTCAAGGACAGGGGTCCCACAATGAGCAGTTCTTC
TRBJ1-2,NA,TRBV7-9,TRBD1,CASSSPPGQGRDYGYTF,TGTGCCAGCAGCTCCCCCCCCGGACAGGGAAGGGACTATGGCTACACCTTC
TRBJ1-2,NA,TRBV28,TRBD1,CASSLFQGANYGYTF,TGTGCCAGCAGTTTATTCCAGGGGGCCAACTATGGCTACACCTTC
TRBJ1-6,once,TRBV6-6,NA,CASSYGTDSPLHF,TGTGCCAGCAGTTACGGAACAGATTCACCCCTCCACTTT
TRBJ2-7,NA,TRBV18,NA,CASSPLSGLYEQYF,TGTGCCAGCTCACCCCTTAGCGGTCTCTACGAGCAGTACTTC
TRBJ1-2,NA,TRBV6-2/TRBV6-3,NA,CASSYGADYGYTF,TGTGCCAGCAGTTACGGGGCAGATTATGGCTACACCTTC
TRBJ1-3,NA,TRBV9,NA,CARFLSGNTIYF,TGTGCCAGGTTCCTCTCTGGAAACACCATATATTTT
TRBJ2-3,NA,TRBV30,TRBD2,CAWRIAGKSDTQYF,TGTGCCTGGAGAATAGCGGGAAAGTCAGATACGCAGTATTTT
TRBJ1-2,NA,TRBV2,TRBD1,CASSAGTVNYGYTF,TGTGCCAGCAGTGCCGGGACAGTTAACTATGGCTACACCTTC
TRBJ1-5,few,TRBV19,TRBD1,CASSTQEGGEQPQHF,TGTGCCAGTAGCACGCAAGAAGGGGGCGAACAGCCCCAGCATTTT